This paragraph reports one T cell receptor (beta chain). Its antigen is not known. Moderate-to-severe activity, with CAS ≥3, NOSPECS ≥4 and duration under 3 months, characterized the donors with ophthalmopathy. Someone took the PBMCs out of 10 ml of fresh peripheral blood. The sample is drawn from a study of Graves' ophthalmopathy and Graves' hyperthyroidism. Study outcomes and limitations: The blood repertoire also included most expanded thyroid clonotypes above 0.001 frequency.

Amplifying from RNA transcripts, the study obtained TCR beta CDR3 regions. An opening RT-PCR round employed HTBI primers and preceded a second-round multiplex PCR. MiXCR, applied by TCRdb to the multiplex PCR reads, yields one record per CDR3 protein. Seen here are some 750,000 distinct CDR3 sequences, 40% observed once, and the top ten hold 44%. Input material: peripheral blood. This clonotype was obtained from an adult man with Graves' ophthalmopathy.

CDR3 protein: CASSSPPAGATEELFF. CDR3 bases: TGTGCCAGCAGCTCGCCTCCCGCAGGGGCCACGGAGGAGCTGTTTTTT. V gene TRBV7-9 combines with J gene TRBJ2-2; D is possibly TRBD1 (6 bases). The CDR3 is made up of 16 amino acids. The germline V gene encodes CDR1 SEHNR and CDR2 FQNEAQ (reference sequence). V was clipped by 4 bases and J by 10 bases, with 22 bases between them.